The T cell receptor (beta chain) described here comes from a study of shared clonotypes between healthy human individuals. The overall study: There were three CD4 naive, three CD4 memory, two CD8 naive and one CD8 memory plates per donor.

The naive CD8 subset, CD45RO-negative cells positively selected for CCR7, excluded terminally differentiated effector memory CD45RA+ cells. Adult donors, all healthy and HIV-negative, had no recent acute infections or vaccinations. Adult Caucasians living in Nashville, Tennessee made up all of the donors. CDR1 is LNHDA and CDR2 is SQIVND in the germline V gene (reference sequence). V gave up 9 bases and J gave up 5 bases, with 25 bases separating them. CDR3 length: 16 amino acids. The test was conducted at deep level. Repertoires were generated with immunoSEQ multiplex PCR, while TCRdb's copy carries only in-frame clones and drops some. The sample has roughly 2.1 million clones, under 95% seen once.

The clonotype originates from a man between 18 and 29 years old in good health. Some clones in this sample may be carry-over from other donors' samples. Sequenced: naive CD8+ T cells from PBMCs. V gene TRBV19 combines with J gene TRBJ1-2; maybe TRBD1 (5 bases). CDR3 in DNA: TGTGCCAGCCAGCAAGAGGGGCGGGGACTGTGGTATGGCTACACCTTC. It specifies CASQQEGRGLWYGYTF. The full variable domain, completed using reference TRBV19 and TRBJ1-2, is DGGITQSPKYLFRKEGQNVTLSCEQNLNHDAMYWYRQDPGQGLRLIYYSQIVNDFQKGDIAEGYSVSREKKESFPLTVTSAQKNPTAFYLCASQQEGRGLWYGYTFGSGTRLTVV.